These T cell receptor beta chains were read from a single sample in a study of T-cell memory formation after mild COVID-19. TCRdb re-called the 5' RACE reads through MiXCR, storing one row per CDR3 protein. The repertoire holds roughly 110,000 distinct CDR3 sequences, 17% seen once, with around 28% in the top ten. Source material: PBMCs or a T cell subset sorted from them (not recorded which). The receptor source for this set is an adult woman who had mild COVID-19 (a few samples of this study predate the infection). Cell type and time point are not known. Both conserved end residues are part of each CDR3. A D gene is named only where the DNA matches it firmly. Clone size is shown for a subset of rows, as once, few, many or a class of expanded clone.

>.|TRBV4-1|TRBD2|TRBJ2-1
TGCGCCAGCAGCCAACCGGGACTATACAATGAGCAGTTCTTC
CASSQPGLYNEQFF
>.|TRBV9|.|TRBJ1-1
TGTGCCAGCAGCGTAGAGGACCTGAACACTGAAGCTTTCTTT
CASSVEDLNTEAFF
>few|TRBV12-3/TRBV12-4|TRBD2|TRBJ2-1
TGTGCCACCAGGGGCGGGGGGGCCTACAATGAGCAGTTCTTC
CATRGGGAYNEQFF
>few|TRBV9|TRBD1|TRBJ1-5
TGTGCCAGCAGCGGGACAGGGGGAGGGCAGCCCCAGCATTTT
CASSGTGGGQPQHF
>.|TRBV6-5|.|TRBJ2-3
TGTGCCAGCAGGGTTTACGGAGCAAGACGGGGGATACGCACAGATACGCAGTATTTT
CASRVYGARRGIRTDTQYF
>few|TRBV7-7|TRBD2|TRBJ2-5
TGTGCTAGCAGCTTAGCGCTAGCGGGATCAGAGACCCAGTACTTC
CASSLALAGSETQYF
>few|TRBV28|TRBD1|TRBJ2-5
TGTGCCAGCAGTTCACAGGGGCAAGAGACCCAGTACTTC
CASSSQGQETQYF
>.|TRBV11-2|.|TRBJ1-2
TGTGCCAGCAGCCTCGGCGTTGGCTACACCTTC
CASSLGVGYTF
>few|TRBV12-3/TRBV12-4|.|TRBJ1-2
TGTGCCAGCAGTTCTGAGTACTATGGCTACACCTTC
CASSSEYYGYTF
>few|TRBV7-9|.|TRBJ1-2
TGTGCCAGCAGCTTAGTTGGGGAAAGGGGTGGCTACACCTTC
CASSLVGERGGYTF
>.|TRBV29-1|.|TRBJ2-7
TGCAGCGTTGCAGGAGAGGGAAGGTATGAGCAGTACTTC
CSVAGEGRYEQYF
>.|TRBV2|.|TRBJ1-4
TGTGCCAGCAGTGGTCCCTTCCAGGGCTCGACTAATGAAAAACTGTTTTTT
CASSGPFQGSTNEKLFF
>.|TRBV5-1|.|TRBJ2-1
TGCGCCAGCAGCTTTACTCCGAGCTCCTACAATGAGCAGTTCTTC
CASSFTPSSYNEQFF
>.|TRBV6-5|.|TRBJ2-7
TGTGCCAGCAGTTATGGCGACGAGCAGTACTTC
CASSYGDEQYF
>few|TRBV27|TRBD1|TRBJ2-7
TGTGCCAGCAGTCAGTCCGGGACAGGGGGACACGAGCAGTACTTC
CASSQSGTGGHEQYF
>.|TRBV25-1|.|TRBJ2-1
TGTGCCAGCAGTGACCTAAGTTCCTACAATGAGCAGTTCTTC
CASSDLSSYNEQFF
>many|TRBV4-1|.|TRBJ2-1
TGCGCCAGCAGCCCCCGGCAGGACTACAATGAGCAGTTCTTC
CASSPRQDYNEQFF
>few|TRBV7-9|.|TRBJ1-3
TGTGCCAGCAGCCTAGCGAATGGAAACACCATATATTTT
CASSLANGNTIYF
>.|TRBV5-5|TRBD1|TRBJ1-5
TGTGCCAGCAGCACCGGACAGGGGGCTAATCAGCCCCAGCATTTT
CASSTGQGANQPQHF
>few|TRBV4-3|.|TRBJ1-1
TGCGCCAGCAGCCAAGACCGGGGGGCGAACACTGAAGCTTTCTTT
CASSQDRGANTEAFF
>.|TRBV20-1|TRBD2|TRBJ2-1
TGCAGTGCTGGAGGGGCGGGAGGGCCATATGGTGAGCAGTTCTTC
CSAGGAGGPYGEQFF
>.|TRBV7-9|.|TRBJ1-5
TGTGCCAGCAGTCTAGGGGATCAGCCCCAGCATTTT
CASSLGDQPQHF
>many|TRBV11-2|TRBD1|TRBJ1-6
TGTGCCAGCAGCTACCTACGGACAGGGGTTAATTCACCCCTCCACTTT
CASSYLRTGVNSPLHF
>.|TRBV24-1|TRBD2|TRBJ2-1
TGTGCCACCAGTGACTCCCTAGCGGGGACCTACAATGAGCAGTTCTTC
CATSDSLAGTYNEQFF
>.|TRBV27|TRBD2|TRBJ2-7
TGTGCCAGCAGTTTAGGAGCGGGGGGCCTTCGGGAGCAGTACTTC
CASSLGAGGLREQYF
>.|TRBV12-3/TRBV12-4|.|TRBJ2-3
TGTGCCAGCGGTTTCCGGGGTGATACGCAGTATTTT
CASGFRGDTQYF
>.|TRBV11-3|.|TRBJ2-1
TGTGCCAGCAGCCCCCTAGGAGTAAGGGCGAATGAGCAGTTCTTC
CASSPLGVRANEQFF
>few|TRBV6-5|.|TRBJ2-1
TGTGCCAGCACCCCGAAAACTAGTTTCCATGAGCAGTTCTTC
CASTPKTSFHEQFF
>.|TRBV5-1|TRBD1|TRBJ2-1
TGCGCCAGCAGCTTGGCGACAGGGTTATATTACAATGAGCAGTTCTTC
CASSLATGLYYNEQFF
>.|TRBV19|.|TRBJ2-1
TGTGCCAGTAGTATAGGCCGTCAAATGAATGAGCAGTTCTTC
CASSIGRQMNEQFF
>many|TRBV29-1|.|TRBJ2-7
TGCAGCGTTGAAGATAAGGGCTACGAGCAGTACTTC
CSVEDKGYEQYF
>.|TRBV2|.|TRBJ2-3
TGTGCCAGCAGACAATTGGATCCAGCAGCCCCTGCGGATACGCAGTATTTT
CASRQLDPAAPADTQYF
>.|TRBV5-6|.|TRBJ2-2
TGTGCCAGCAGCAAAGCTTATTATAGCGGCTACACCGGGGAGCTGTTTTTT
CASSKAYYSGYTGELFF
>.|TRBV7-2|.|TRBJ2-7
TGTGCCAGCAGCTCGACCGGGACGCTTACCTACGAGCAGTACTTC
CASSSTGTLTYEQYF
>few|TRBV7-9|.|TRBJ1-5
TGTGCCAGCAGCTTAGAGTTCGGGGGGCCCACGTCTCAGCCCCAGCATTTT
CASSLEFGGPTSQPQHF
>few|TRBV7-9|.|TRBJ1-2
TGTGCCAGCAGCTGGAGGGAGTTACGGTCTGGCTACACCTTC
CASSWRELRSGYTF
>.|TRBV27|.|TRBJ1-2
TGTGCCAGCAGGGAAGGGGGGGACTATGGCTACACCTTC
CASREGGDYGYTF
>.|TRBV27|.|TRBJ1-2
TGTGCCAGCAGTTTTCTGGGCGCAGCTAACTATGGCTACACCTTC
CASSFLGAANYGYTF
>few|TRBV6-1|TRBD2|TRBJ2-7
TGTGCCAGCAATGTAGAGCGGGGGGAATTATTCTACGAGCAGTACTTC
CASNVERGELFYEQYF
>.|TRBV5-6|.|TRBJ1-2
TGTGCCAGCAGCTTGAGATCCGGTCCTTACTATGGCTACACCTTC
CASSLRSGPYYGYTF
>.|TRBV6-6|.|TRBJ1-5
TGTGCCAGCAGCCTAAACCGGCGGAGCGACGATAGCAATCAGCCCCAGCATTTT
CASSLNRRSDDSNQPQHF
>.|TRBV7-9|TRBD1|TRBJ1-2
TGTGCCAGCAGCCCCCCGGGACAGCAATATGGCTACACCTTC
CASSPPGQQYGYTF
>.|TRBV7-9|.|TRBJ2-2
TGTGCCAGCATGAGGAACACCGGGGAGCTGTTTTTT
CASMRNTGELFF
>.|TRBV20-1|TRBD1|TRBJ2-7
TGCAGTGCGAGGGACAGTTTGAAGTACGAGCAGTACTTC
CSARDSLKYEQYF
>.|TRBV19|.|TRBJ1-1
TGTGCCAGTAGTATAGTCTCCGGGATGAACACTGAAGCTTTCTTT
CASSIVSGMNTEAFF
>once|TRBV5-1|TRBD1|TRBJ1-5
TGCGCCAGCAGCTTGGCTGGGGACAGGACCCTAGTGGGCAATCAGCCCCAGCATTTT
CASSLAGDRTLVGNQPQHF
>few|TRBV7-8|TRBD1|TRBJ2-1
TGTGCCAGCAGCTTAGAGACAGGGGCTTTTCCCGAGCAGTTCTTC
CASSLETGAFPEQFF